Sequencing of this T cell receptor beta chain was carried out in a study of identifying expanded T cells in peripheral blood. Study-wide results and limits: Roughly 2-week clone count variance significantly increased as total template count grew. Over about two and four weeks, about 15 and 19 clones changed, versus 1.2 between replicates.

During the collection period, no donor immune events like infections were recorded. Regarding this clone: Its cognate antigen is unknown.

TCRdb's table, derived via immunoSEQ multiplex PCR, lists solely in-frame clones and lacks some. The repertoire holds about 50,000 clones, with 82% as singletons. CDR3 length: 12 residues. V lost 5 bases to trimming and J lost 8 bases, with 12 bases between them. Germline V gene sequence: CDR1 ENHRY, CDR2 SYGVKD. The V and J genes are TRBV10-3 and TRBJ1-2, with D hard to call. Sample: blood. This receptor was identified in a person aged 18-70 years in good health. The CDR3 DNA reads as TGTGCCATCAGTTACGGAAAGGGCGGCTACACCTTC. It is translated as CAISYGKGGYTF.